The entry that follows covers one TCR beta chain sequence. Its antigen is as yet unknown. With random hexamers, roughly 0.5 to 1 ug RNA was reverse transcribed. It was immunoSEQ multiplex PCR that amplified TCR beta CDR3 across 54 Vbeta and 13 Jbeta. MiXCR was run by TCRdb on the immunoSEQ multiplex PCR reads, yielding one entry per CDR3 protein. The table includes tens of thousands of distinct CDR3 sequences, just under 95% detected once. Germline V gives CDR1 LGHNA, CDR2 YSLEER. CDR3 length equals 16 residues. V shed 0 bases, J shed 4 bases, and the junction held 7 bases outside the gene matches. CD8+ and CD4+ T cells circulating in blood were sequenced for TCR beta. Healthy donors matched for age and sex were used as controls. This entry comes from a study of CD8 T cells in Susac syndrome. Regarding the study as a whole: Only a relatively small number of individuals were included in the TCR sequencing and HLA analysis.

The chain carries TRBV4-3 and TRBJ2-7, with 9 bases matching TRBD1. Material for sequencing was CD8+ T cells from PBMCs. The receptor was derived from a human donor in good health. This chain's CDR3 is CASSQDLGQGGYEQYF. Written as DNA, the CDR3 is TGCGCCAGCAGCCAAGATCTGGGACAGGGAGGGTACGAGCAGTACTTC.